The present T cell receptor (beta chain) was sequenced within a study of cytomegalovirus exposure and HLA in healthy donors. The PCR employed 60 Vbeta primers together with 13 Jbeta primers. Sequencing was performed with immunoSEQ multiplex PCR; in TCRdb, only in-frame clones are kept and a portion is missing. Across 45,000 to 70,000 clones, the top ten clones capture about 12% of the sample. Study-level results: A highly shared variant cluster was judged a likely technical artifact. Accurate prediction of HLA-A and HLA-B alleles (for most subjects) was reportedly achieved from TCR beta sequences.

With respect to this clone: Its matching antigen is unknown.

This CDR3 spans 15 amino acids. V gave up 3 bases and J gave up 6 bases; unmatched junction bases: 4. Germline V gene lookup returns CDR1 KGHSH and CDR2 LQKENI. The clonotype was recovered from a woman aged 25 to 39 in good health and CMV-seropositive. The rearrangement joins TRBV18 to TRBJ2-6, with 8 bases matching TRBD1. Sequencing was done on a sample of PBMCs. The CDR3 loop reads CASSPRQGMANVLTF. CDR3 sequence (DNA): TGTGCCAGCTCACCCCGACAGGGGATGGCCAACGTCCTGACTTTC.